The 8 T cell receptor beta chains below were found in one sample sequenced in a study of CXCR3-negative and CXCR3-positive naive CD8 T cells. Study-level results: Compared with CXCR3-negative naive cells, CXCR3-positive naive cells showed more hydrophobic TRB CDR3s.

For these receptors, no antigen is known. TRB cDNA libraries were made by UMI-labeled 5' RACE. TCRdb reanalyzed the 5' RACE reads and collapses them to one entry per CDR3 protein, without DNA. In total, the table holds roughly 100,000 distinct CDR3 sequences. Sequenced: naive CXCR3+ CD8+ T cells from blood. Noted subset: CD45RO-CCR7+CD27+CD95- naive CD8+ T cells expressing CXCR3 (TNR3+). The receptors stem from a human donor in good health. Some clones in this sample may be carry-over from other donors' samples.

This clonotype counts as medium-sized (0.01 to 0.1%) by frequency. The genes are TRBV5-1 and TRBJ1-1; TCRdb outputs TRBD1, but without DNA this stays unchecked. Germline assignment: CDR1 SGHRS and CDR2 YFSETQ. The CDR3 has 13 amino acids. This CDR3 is CASSLGQGVVAFF.

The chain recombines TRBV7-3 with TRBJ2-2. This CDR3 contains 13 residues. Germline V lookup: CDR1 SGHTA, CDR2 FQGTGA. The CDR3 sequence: CASSPQHTGELFF.

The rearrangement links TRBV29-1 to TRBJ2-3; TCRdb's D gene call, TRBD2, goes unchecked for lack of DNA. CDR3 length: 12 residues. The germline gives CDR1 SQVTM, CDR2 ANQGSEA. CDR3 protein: CSPAAYEGTQYF.

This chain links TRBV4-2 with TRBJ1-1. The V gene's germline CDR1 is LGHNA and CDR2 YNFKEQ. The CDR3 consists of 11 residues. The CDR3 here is CASSQNTEAFF.

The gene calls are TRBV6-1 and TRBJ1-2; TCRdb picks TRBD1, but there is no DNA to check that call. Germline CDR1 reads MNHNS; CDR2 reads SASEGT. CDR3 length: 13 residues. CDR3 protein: CASSLTGWDGYTF.

The CDR3 reads CARGAGSTDTQYF. The V call is TRBV2, the J call TRBJ2-3; lacking DNA, the TRBD2 call made by TCRdb goes unchecked. The CDR3 extends over 13 amino acids. From germline, CDR1 is SNHLY and CDR2 FYNNEI.

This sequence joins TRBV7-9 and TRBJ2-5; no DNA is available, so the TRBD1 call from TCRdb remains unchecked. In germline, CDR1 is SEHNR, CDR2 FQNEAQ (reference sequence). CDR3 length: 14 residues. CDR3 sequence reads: CASSAGQGAETQYF.

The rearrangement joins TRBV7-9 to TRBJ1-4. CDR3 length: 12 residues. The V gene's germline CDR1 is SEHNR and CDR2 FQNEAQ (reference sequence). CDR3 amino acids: CASSFLNEKLFF.